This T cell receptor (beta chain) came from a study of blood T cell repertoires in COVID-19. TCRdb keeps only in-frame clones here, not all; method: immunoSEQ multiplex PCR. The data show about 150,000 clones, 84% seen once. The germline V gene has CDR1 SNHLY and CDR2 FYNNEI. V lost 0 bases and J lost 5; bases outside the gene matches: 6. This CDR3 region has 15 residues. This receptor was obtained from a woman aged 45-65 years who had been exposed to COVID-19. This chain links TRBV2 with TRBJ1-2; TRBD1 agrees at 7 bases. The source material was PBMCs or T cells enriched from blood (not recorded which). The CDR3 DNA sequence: TGTGCCAGCAGTGAAGCCCTCAGGGGGAGGTATGGCTACACCTTC. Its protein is CASSEALRGRYGYTF.